Below, 18 T cell receptor beta chains from the same sample are listed, as sequenced in a study of blood T cell repertoires in COVID-19. Produced via immunoSEQ multiplex PCR; TCRdb's table is partial and in-frame only. This table holds more than 400,000 clones, about 90% found once. Source material: PBMCs or T cells enriched from blood (not recorded which). All receptors come from a young man who had recovered from COVID-19.

The rearrangement uses TRBV7-3 and TRBJ1-1; D not resolved. The V end lost 5 bases, the J end lost 3 bases, and 13 bases lay between the germline ends. The V gene's germline CDR1 is SGHTA and CDR2 FQGTGA. This CDR3 spans 14 amino acids. CDR3: CASSPTAGDTEAFF. In nucleotides, the CDR3 is TGTGCCAGCAGCCCTACCGCCGGGGACACTGAAGCTTTCTTT.

The chain is built from TRBV2 and TRBJ1-5; the D gene is possibly TRBD1 (6 bases). The germline V gene has CDR1 SNHLY and CDR2 FYNNEI. Trimming cost V 8 bases and J 7 bases, with 18 bases left between them. The CDR3 extends over 14 amino acids. CDR3 nucleotide sequence: TGTGCCAGCGCAAAGGAGGCAGGGGTACAGCCCCAGCATTTT. Its translation: CASAKEAGVQPQHF.

The chain uses TRBV2 and TRBJ1-6, with D tentatively TRBD1 (6 bases). CDR1 is SNHLY, CDR2 FYNNEI, per germline. The CDR3 length is 14 residues. The V and J ends lost 6 bases and 13 bases respectively, with 19 bases between them. CDR3 nucleotides: TGTGCCAGCAGCGAGACAGGTCGGAAAGATCCCCTCCACTTT. Its translation: CASSETGRKDPLHF.

The chain recombines TRBV29-1 with TRBJ1-6; weak D call: TRBD1 (6 bases). Germline CDR1 SQVTM, CDR2 ANQGSEA. The CDR3 has 14 residues. The V end lost 6 bases, the J end lost 7 bases, and 16 bases lay between the germline ends. CDR3 nucleotides: TGCAGCGTCCCGAAGACAGGAATCAATTCACCCCTCCACTTT. As protein: CSVPKTGINSPLHF.

The chain combines TRBV9 with TRBJ1-2, with D possibly TRBD1 on 5 matching bases. Germline V CDR1 and CDR2: SGDLS, YYNGEE. V lost 1 base and J 3 bases, leaving 34 bases between the germline ends. The CDR3 contains 22 residues. In nucleotides, the CDR3 is TGTGCCAGCAGCGTACTCCTGATCCACGGGGACCGGGGAACTGGGGGGGACTATGGCTACACCTTC. It is translated as CASSVLLIHGDRGTGGDYGYTF.

This chain uses TRBV29-1 with TRBJ1-5; 9 bases are a match to TRBD1. The CDR3 is made up of 18 amino acids. Germline CDR1 reads SQVTM; CDR2 reads ANQGSEA. V shed 2 bases and J 0 bases; nucleotides not matched to a gene: 11. The CDR3 DNA follows: TGCAGCGTTGAATTACGAGGGACAGGGATTTATAGCAATCAGCCCCAGCATTTT. This codes for CSVELRGTGIYSNQPQHF.

This clone has a handful of counts. The V and J genes are TRBV11-3 and TRBJ2-1, with TRBD2 identical over 8 bases. The length of the CDR3 is 15 residues. Trimming took 1 base from V and 8 from J; bases not matched to a gene: 7. CDR1 and CDR2 (germline): SGHNT, YENEEA. The DNA for the CDR3 is TGTGCCAGCAGCTTAGGGCTAGCGGGCGGGTATGAGCAGTTCTTC. Translating gives CASSLGLAGGYEQFF.

This chain links TRBV9 with TRBJ1-2; a possible D gene is TRBD1 (5 bases). V was shortened by 3 bases and J by 8 bases, with 20 bases between the two germline ends. The V gene's germline CDR1 is SGDLS and CDR2 YYNGEE. CDR3 length equals 15 residues. The CDR3 loop is CASSGPTQVWRGYTF. CDR3 nucleotide sequence: TGTGCCAGCAGCGGACCAACACAGGTCTGGCGCGGCTACACCTTC. The full variable domain, its missing parts supplied by reference TRBV9 and TRBJ1-2, is DSGVTQTPKHLITATGQRVTLRCSPRSGDLSVYWYQQSLDQGLQFLIQYYNGEERAKGNILERFSAQQFPDLHSELNLSSLELGDSALYFCASSGPTQVWRGYTFGSGTRLTVV.

This chain uses TRBV12-3 or TRBV12-4 with TRBJ1-3, with D tentatively TRBD1 (6 bases). CDR3 length: 12 amino acids. V was cut by 4 bases and J by 8 bases, with 9 bases left in between. The CDR3 is CASSYRVDTIYF. DNA for the CDR3: TGTGCCAGCAGTTACAGGGTTGACACCATATATTTT.

V and J are TRBV5-1 and TRBJ1-2; unclear D gene. The CDR3 has 15 residues. Germline V gene data show CDR1 as SGHRS and CDR2 as YFSETQ. V gave up 2 bases and J gave up 7 bases, with 18 bases separating them. The DNA of the CDR3 is TGCGCCAGCAGCTTAATGCAAGGCTACCCAGGTGGCTACACCTTC. Encoded protein: CASSLMQGYPGGYTF. Full variable domain (outside the CDR3, taken from reference TRBV5-1 and TRBJ1-2): KAGVTQTPRYLIKTRGQQVTLSCSPISGHRSVSWYQQTPGQGLQFLFEYFSETQRNKGNFPGRFSGRQFSNSRSEMNVSTLELGDSALYLCASSLMQGYPGGYTFGSGTRLTVV.

The chain recombines TRBV9 with TRBJ2-1, with 8 bases that match TRBD2. This CDR3 has 16 amino acids. Germline CDR1 reads SGDLS; CDR2 reads YYNGEE. V trimming: 0 bases; J trimming: 7 bases; junction bases outside the gene matches: 9. The CDR3 sequence is CASSVVAAGGRNEQFF. CDR3 nucleotide sequence: TGTGCCAGCAGCGTAGTCGCGGCGGGGGGACGGAATGAGCAGTTCTTC.

The DNA for the CDR3 is TGCGCCAGCAGCCTGGACGGGGTCTATGGCTACACCTTC. It specifies CASSLDGVYGYTF. The chain employs TRBV5-1 and TRBJ1-2; D call uncertain. This CDR3 spans 13 amino acids. V shed 4 bases and J shed 4 bases, with 11 bases lying between them. Germline CDR1 and CDR2: SGHRS and YFSETQ.

This clone appeared once. The rearrangement links TRBV4-1 to TRBJ2-7; 12 positions agree with TRBD2. There are 14 residues in the CDR3. In germline, CDR1 is MGHRA, CDR2 YSYEKL. Losses at the gene ends were 4 bases for V and 3 bases for J; bases not matched to a gene: 1. The CDR3 region has the DNA TGCGCCAGCAGCCTGACTAGCGGGGGCTACGAGCAGTACTTC. Amino acid sequence: CASSLTSGGYEQYF.

This chain connects TRBV7-8 to TRBJ2-6; no clear D. This CDR3 has 17 residues. Deletions cut 0 bases from V and 0 bases from J, with 9 bases between. CDR1 SGHVS and CDR2 FQNEAQ come from the germline V gene. The CDR3 spells CASSLATISSGANVLTF. CDR3 nucleotides: TGTGCCAGCAGCTTAGCCACAATCAGCTCTGGGGCCAACGTCCTGACTTTC.

In its sample, this clone was seen once. The chain joins TRBV19 to TRBJ1-1; tentatively, D is TRBD1 (6 bases). Germline V gene lookup returns CDR1 LNHDA and CDR2 SQIVND (reference sequence). V lost 3 bases and J 1 base, leaving 9 bases between the germline ends. The length of the CDR3 is 14 residues. This CDR3 is CASSMDSRNTEAFF. The CDR3, as DNA: TGTGCCAGTAGTATGGACAGCCGGAACACTGAAGCTTTCTTT.

This rearrangement joins TRBV28 to TRBJ1-5; weak D call: TRBD1 (6 bases). The CDR3 spans 15 residues. Per germline, CDR1 MDHEN and CDR2 SYDVKM. Trimming removed 5 bases from V and 5 bases from J, with 16 bases in between. CDR3 protein: CASSAGDIIDQPQHF. Here the CDR3 DNA reads TGTGCCAGCAGTGCCGGGGACATAATCGATCAGCCCCAGCATTTT.

The chain couples TRBV10-3 to TRBJ2-3; TRBD1 aligns across 7 bases. CDR1 and CDR2 (germline): ENHRY, SYGVKD. The junction had 6 bases not matched to a gene; V was cut back by 6 bases and J by 0 bases. This CDR3 is 15 amino acids long. CDR3 region: CAIRTGTASTDTQYF. CDR3 in DNA: TGTGCCATCAGAACCGGGACAGCAAGCACAGATACGCAGTATTTT.

V usage is TRBV7-3 and J usage is TRBJ2-1; 11 bases are shared with TRBD2. The germline CDR1 and CDR2 sequences are SGHTA and FQGTGA. The CDR3 covers 15 residues. V lost 8 bases and J lost 10; bases outside the gene matches: 13. CDR3 sequence (DNA): TGTGCCAGCGGGGGGCCGGGACTAGCGGCCCAGGAGCAGTTCTTC. As protein: CASGGPGLAAQEQFF.